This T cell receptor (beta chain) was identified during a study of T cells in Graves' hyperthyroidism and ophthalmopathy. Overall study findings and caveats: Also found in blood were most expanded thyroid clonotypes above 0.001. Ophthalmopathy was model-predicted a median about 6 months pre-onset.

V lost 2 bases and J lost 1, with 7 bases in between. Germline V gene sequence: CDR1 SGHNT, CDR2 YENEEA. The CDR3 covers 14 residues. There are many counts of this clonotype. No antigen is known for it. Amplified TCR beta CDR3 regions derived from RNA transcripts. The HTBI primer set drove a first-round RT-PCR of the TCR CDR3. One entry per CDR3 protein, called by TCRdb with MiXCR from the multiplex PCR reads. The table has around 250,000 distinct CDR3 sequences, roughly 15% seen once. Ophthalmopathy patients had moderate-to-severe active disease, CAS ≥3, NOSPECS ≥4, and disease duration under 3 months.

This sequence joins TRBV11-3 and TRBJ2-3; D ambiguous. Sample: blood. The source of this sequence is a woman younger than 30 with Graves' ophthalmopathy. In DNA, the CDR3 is TGTGCCAGCAGCTTATCAACGGGCACAGATACGCAGTATTTT. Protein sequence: CASSLSTGTDTQYF.